This T cell receptor (beta chain) came from a study of glioma-infiltrating T cells. Study results and caveats: Above-expected tissue-blood divergence occurred in all gliomas, most in low-grade ones. CDR3 overlap between tissue and blood was very small.

Concerning this clonotype: Its antigen is unknown.

The CDR3 spans 15 residues. Trimming left V 6 bases short and J 5 bases short, with 19 bases between. Germline CDR1 SGHAT, CDR2 FQDESV (reference sequence). Amplification of TCR alpha and beta CDR3 regions from RNA used iRepertoire nested multiplex PCR. One-step reverse transcription and amplification started from about 100-400 ng of tissue mRNA or PBMC total RNA. TCRdb called the multiplex PCR reads again in MiXCR, with one record for every CDR3 protein. The sample consists of roughly 42,000 distinct CDR3 sequences, about a fifth of them appearing once. The J gene is TRBJ2-5, the V gene TRBV11-1; maybe TRBD2 (6 bases). Sequenced input: glioma tissue, nonneoplastic brain tissue, or PBMCs (not recorded which). The sequence came from a human donor with low-grade glioma or glioblastoma, undergoing nonglioma brain surgery, or in good health (not recorded which). The CDR3 here is CASRFHPGVSETQYF. CDR3 bases: TGTGCCAGCAGATTCCATCCGGGAGTGAGTGAGACCCAGTACTTC.